What follows describes a single T cell receptor (beta chain). Its specificity is unknown. This sample is drawn from a study of identical twins. The study's findings and limits: Findings came from cross-sectional statistics, without long-term follow-up of donors.

Template switching, a step in the protocol, added a universal primer site, and cDNA carried unique molecular identifiers. TCRdb passed the 5' RACE reads through MiXCR, listing each CDR3 protein once. The data show around 370,000 distinct CDR3 sequences, approximately 10% seen once. Source material: naive T cells sorted from blood. This clonotype originated in a woman aged 45 to 65 in good health.

CDR3 region: CATSRGGDRQETQYF. CDR3 sequence (DNA): TGTGCCACCAGCAGAGGGGGGGACAGACAAGAGACCCAGTACTTC. V is TRBV15 and J is TRBJ2-5; TRBD1 is a possible D gene (7 bases). Germline CDR1 is LNHNV and CDR2 is YYDKDF (reference sequence). This CDR3 has 15 residues. The V end lost 1 base, the J end lost 2 bases, and 11 bases lay between the germline ends.